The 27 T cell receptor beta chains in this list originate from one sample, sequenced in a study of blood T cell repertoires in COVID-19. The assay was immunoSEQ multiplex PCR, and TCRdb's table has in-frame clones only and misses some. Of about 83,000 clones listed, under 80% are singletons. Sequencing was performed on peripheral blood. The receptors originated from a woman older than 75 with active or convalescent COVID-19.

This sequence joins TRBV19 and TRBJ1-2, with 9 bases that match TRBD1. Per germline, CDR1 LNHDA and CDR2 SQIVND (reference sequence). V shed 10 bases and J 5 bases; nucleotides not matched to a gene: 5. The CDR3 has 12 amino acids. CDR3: CATTGTGYGYTF. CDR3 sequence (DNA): TGTGCCACAACCGGGACAGGGTATGGCTACACCTTC.

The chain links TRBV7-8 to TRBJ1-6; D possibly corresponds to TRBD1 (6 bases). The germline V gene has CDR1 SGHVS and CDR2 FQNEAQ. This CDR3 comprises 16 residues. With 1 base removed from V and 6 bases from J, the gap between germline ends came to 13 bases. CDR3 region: CASSLETGSGNSPLHF. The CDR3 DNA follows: TGTGCCAGCAGCTTAGAAACAGGGTCGGGTAATTCACCCCTCCACTTT.

CDR3 coding DNA: TGTGCCTGGAGGCTGGGACAGCTGGAGTATGGCTACACCTTC. It encodes CAWRLGQLEYGYTF. The chain has TRBV30 and TRBJ1-2, with 7 bases identical to TRBD1. Germline CDR1 reads GTSNPN; CDR2 reads SVGIG (reference sequence). This CDR3 comprises 14 residues. V gave up 3 bases and J gave up 5 bases; unmatched junction bases: 9. Variable domain in full (rest from reference TRBV30 and TRBJ1-2): SQTIHQWPATLVQPVGSPLSLECTVEGTSNPNLYWYRQAAGRGLQLLFYSVGIGQISSEVPQNLSASRPQDRQFILSSKKLLLSDSGFYLCAWRLGQLEYGYTFGSGTRLTVV.

CDR3 protein: CASNLGAMNTEAFF. As DNA, the CDR3 is TGTGCCAGCAATCTGGGAGCTATGAACACTGAAGCTTTCTTT. V and J are TRBV7-9 and TRBJ1-1; the D is unclear. Germline V lookup: CDR1 SEHNR, CDR2 FQNEAQ (reference sequence). The CDR3 has 14 residues. V was cut by 7 bases and J by 0 bases, with 12 bases left in between.

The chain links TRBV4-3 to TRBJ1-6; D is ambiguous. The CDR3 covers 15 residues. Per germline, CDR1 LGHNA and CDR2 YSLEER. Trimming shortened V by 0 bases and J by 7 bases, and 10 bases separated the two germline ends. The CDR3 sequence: CASSQDGQINSPLHF. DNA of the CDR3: TGCGCCAGCAGCCAAGATGGGCAGATCAATTCACCCCTCCACTTT.

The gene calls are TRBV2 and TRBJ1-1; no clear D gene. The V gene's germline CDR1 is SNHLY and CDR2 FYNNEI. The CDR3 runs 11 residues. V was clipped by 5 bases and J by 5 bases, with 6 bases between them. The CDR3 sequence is CASSTGTEAFF. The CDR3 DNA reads TGTGCCAGCAGTACGGGTACTGAAGCTTTCTTT. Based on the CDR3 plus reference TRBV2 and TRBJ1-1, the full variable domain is EPEVTQTPSHQVTQMGQEVILRCVPISNHLYFYWYRQILGQKVEFLVSFYNNEISEKSEIFDDQFSVERPDGSNFTLKIRSTKLEDSAMYFCASSTGTEAFFGQGTRLTVV.

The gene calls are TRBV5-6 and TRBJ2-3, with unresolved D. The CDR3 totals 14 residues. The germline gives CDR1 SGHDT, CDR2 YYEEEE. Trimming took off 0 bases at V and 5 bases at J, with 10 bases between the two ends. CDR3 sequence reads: CASSLVTARDTQYF. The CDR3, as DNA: TGTGCCAGCAGCTTGGTCACAGCCCGAGATACGCAGTATTTT.

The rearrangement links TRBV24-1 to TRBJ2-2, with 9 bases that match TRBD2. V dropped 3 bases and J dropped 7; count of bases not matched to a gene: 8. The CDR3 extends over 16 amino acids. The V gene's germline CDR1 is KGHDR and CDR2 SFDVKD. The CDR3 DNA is TGTGCCACCAGTGATCCTAGCGGGGCCTACATCGGGGAGCTGTTTTTT. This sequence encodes CATSDPSGAYIGELFF.

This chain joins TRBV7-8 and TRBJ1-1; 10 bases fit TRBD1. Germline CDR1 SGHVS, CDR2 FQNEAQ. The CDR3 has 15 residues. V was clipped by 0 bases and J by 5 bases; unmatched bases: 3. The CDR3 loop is CASSLAWDRGTEAFF. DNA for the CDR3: TGTGCCAGCAGCTTAGCATGGGACAGGGGAACTGAAGCTTTCTTT.

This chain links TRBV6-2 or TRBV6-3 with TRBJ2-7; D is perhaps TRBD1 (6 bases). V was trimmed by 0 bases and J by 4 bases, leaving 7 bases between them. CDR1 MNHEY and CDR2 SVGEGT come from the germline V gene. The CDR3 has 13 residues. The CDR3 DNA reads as TGTGCCAGCAGTTACTCACAGGGTTACGAGCAGTACTTC. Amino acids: CASSYSQGYEQYF.

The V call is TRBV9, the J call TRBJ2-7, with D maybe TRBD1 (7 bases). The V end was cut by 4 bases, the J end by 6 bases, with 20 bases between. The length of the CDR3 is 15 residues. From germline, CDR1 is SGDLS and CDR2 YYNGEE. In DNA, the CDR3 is TGTGCCAGCAGCTCGAGACAGGGAGGAGTCTCCGAGCAGTACTTC. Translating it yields CASSSRQGGVSEQYF.

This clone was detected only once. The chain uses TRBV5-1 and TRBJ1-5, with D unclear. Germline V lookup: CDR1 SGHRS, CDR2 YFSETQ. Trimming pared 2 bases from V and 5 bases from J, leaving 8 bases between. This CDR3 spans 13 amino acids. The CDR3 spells CASSLVYDQPQHF. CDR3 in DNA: TGCGCCAGCAGCTTAGTCTACGATCAGCCCCAGCATTTT.

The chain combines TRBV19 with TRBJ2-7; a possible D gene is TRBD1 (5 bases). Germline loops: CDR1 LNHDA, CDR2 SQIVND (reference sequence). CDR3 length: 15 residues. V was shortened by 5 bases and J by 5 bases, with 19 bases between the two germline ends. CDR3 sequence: CASSLGLDSAHEQYF. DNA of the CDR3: TGTGCCAGTAGTCTCGGTCTCGACAGTGCGCACGAGCAGTACTTC.

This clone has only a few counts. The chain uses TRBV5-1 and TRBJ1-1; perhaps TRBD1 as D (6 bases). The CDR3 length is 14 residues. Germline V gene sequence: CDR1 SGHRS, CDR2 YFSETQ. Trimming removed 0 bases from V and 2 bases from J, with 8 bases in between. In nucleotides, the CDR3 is TGCGCCAGCAGCTTGGGGGGGCTAAACACTGAAGCTTTCTTT. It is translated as CASSLGGLNTEAFF. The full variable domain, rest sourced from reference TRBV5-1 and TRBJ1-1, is KAGVTQTPRYLIKTRGQQVTLSCSPISGHRSVSWYQQTPGQGLQFLFEYFSETQRNKGNFPGRFSGRQFSNSRSEMNVSTLELGDSALYLCASSLGGLNTEAFFGQGTRLTVV.

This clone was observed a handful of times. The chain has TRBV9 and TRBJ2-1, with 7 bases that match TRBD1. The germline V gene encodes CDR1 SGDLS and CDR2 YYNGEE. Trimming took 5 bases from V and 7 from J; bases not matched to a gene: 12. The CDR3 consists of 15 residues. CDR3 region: CASSQSGTVLNEQFF. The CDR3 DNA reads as TGTGCCAGCAGTCAATCCGGGACAGTGTTAAATGAGCAGTTCTTC. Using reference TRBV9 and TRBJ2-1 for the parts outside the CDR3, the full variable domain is DSGVTQTPKHLITATGQRVTLRCSPRSGDLSVYWYQQSLDQGLQFLIQYYNGEERAKGNILERFSAQQFPDLHSELNLSSLELGDSALYFCASSQSGTVLNEQFFGPGTRLTVL.

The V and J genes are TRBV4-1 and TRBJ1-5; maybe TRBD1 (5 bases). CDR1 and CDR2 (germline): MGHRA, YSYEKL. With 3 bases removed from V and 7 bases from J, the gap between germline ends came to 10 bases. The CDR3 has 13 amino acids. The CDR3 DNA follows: TGCGCCAGCAGCCAGATCGGGGGACAGCCCCAGCATTTT. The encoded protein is CASSQIGGQPQHF.

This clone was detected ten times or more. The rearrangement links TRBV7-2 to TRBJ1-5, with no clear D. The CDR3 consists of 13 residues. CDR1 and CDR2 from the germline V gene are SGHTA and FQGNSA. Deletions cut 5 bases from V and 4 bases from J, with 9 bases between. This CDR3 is CASSPFSNQPQHF. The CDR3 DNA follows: TGTGCCAGCAGCCCTTTTAGTAATCAGCCCCAGCATTTT.

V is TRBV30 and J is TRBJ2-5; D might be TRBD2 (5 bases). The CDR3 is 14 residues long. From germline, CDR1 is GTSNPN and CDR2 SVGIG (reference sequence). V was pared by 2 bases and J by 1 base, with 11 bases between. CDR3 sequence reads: CAWSTGVLQETQYF. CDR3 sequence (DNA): TGTGCCTGGAGTACCGGGGTGCTCCAAGAGACCCAGTACTTC. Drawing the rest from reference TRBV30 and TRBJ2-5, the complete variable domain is SQTIHQWPATLVQPVGSPLSLECTVEGTSNPNLYWYRQAAGRGLQLLFYSVGIGQISSEVPQNLSASRPQDRQFILSSKKLLLSDSGFYLCAWSTGVLQETQYFGPGTRLLVL.

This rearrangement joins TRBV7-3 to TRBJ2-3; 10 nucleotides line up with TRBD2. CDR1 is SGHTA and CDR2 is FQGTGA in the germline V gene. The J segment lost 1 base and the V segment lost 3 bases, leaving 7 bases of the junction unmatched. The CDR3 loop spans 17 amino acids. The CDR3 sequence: CASSLKAGGRRTDTQYF. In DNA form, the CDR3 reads TGTGCCAGCAGCTTGAAAGCGGGGGGGCGGCGCACAGATACGCAGTATTTT.

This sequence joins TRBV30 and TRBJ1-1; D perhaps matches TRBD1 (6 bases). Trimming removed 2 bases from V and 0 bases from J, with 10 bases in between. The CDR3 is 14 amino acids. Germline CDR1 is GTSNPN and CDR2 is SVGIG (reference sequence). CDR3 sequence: CAWSRGHLNTEAFF. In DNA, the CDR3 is TGTGCCTGGAGTAGGGGACACTTGAACACTGAAGCTTTCTTT.

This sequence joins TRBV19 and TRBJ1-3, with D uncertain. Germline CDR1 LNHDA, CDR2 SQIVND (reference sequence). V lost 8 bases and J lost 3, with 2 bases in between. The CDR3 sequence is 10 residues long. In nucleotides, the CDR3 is TGTGCCAGTTATGGAAACACCATATATTTT. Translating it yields CASYGNTIYF.

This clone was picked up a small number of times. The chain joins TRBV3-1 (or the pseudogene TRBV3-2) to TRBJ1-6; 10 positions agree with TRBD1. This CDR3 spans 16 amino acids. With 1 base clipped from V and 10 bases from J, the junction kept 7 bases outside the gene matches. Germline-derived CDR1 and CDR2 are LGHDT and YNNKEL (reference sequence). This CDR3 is CASSQVDRGSRSPLHF. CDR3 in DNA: TGTGCCAGCAGCCAAGTGGACAGGGGGTCACGGTCACCCCTCCACTTT.

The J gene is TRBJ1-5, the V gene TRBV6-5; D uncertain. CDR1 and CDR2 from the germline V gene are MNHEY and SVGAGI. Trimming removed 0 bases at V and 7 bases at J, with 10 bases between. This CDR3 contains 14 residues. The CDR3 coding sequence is TGTGCCAGCAGTTACTCGCCCTTAAGCCAGCCCCAGCATTTT. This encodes CASSYSPLSQPQHF.

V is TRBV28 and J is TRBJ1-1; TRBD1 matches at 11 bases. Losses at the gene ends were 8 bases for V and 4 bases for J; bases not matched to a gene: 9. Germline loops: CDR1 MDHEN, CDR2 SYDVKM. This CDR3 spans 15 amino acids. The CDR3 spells CASFYYGTGGTEAFF. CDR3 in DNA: TGTGCCAGCTTTTATTATGGGACAGGGGGCACTGAAGCTTTCTTT. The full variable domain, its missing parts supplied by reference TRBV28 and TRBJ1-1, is DVKVTQSSRYLVKRTGEKVFLECVQDMDHENMFWYRQDPGLGLRLIYFSYDVKMKEKGDIPEGYSVSREKKERFSLILESASTNQTSMYLCASFYYGTGGTEAFFGQGTRLTVV.

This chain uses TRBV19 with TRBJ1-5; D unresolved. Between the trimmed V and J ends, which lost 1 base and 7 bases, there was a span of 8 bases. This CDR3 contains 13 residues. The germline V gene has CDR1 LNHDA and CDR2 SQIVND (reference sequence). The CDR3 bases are TGTGCCAGTAGTATAGGGGCAAGGCAGCCCCAGCATTTT. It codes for CASSIGARQPQHF. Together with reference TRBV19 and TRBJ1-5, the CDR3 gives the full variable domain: DGGITQSPKYLFRKEGQNVTLSCEQNLNHDAMYWYRQDPGQGLRLIYYSQIVNDFQKGDIAEGYSVSREKKESFPLTVTSAQKNPTAFYLCASSIGARQPQHFGDGTRLSIL.

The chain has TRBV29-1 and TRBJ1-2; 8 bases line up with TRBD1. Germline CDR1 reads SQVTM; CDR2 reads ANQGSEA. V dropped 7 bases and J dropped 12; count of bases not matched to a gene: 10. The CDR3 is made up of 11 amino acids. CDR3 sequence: CSAGDRQGHTF. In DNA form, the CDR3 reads TGCAGCGCCGGAGATAGACAGGGGCACACCTTC.

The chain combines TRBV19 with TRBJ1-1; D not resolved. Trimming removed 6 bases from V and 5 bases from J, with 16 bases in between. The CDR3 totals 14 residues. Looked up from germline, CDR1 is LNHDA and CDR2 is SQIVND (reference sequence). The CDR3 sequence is CASRVEDVRTEAFF. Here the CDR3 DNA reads TGTGCCAGTAGGGTGGAGGATGTACGGACTGAAGCTTTCTTT.